Each of the 7 T cell receptor beta chains below was sequenced from the same sample in a study of a mutant IDH1 vaccine in newly diagnosed glioma. Sequencing was performed with immunoSEQ multiplex PCR; in TCRdb, only in-frame clones are kept and a portion is missing. The top ten clones hold roughly 9.5% of a sample with about 64,000 clones, 84% of them seen once. Their antigen targets remain unknown. The time point denotes: week 11, during vaccination. The content of each vaccine dose was 300 ug of mutant IDH1 20-mer peptide, and topical imiquimod accompanied it. The material was PBMCs, obtained from a glioma patient whose treatment included an IDH1 peptide vaccine. The source is a woman in her forties or fifties with glioma.

Only one count was recorded for this clone. This chain joins TRBV5-4 and TRBJ1-1; no definite D call. V dropped 4 bases and J dropped 4 bases, with 11 bases sitting between them. The CDR3 extends over 13 amino acids. The germline V gene encodes CDR1 SGHNT and CDR2 YYREEE (reference sequence). The CDR3 DNA reads TGTGCCAGCAGCCCCCCGGCCGGCACTGAAGCTTTCTTT. As protein: CASSPPAGTEAFF.

The chain links TRBV7-2 to TRBJ2-3; no clear D gene. Germline V lookup: CDR1 SGHTA, CDR2 FQGNSA. The CDR3 sequence is 14 residues long. V lost 2 bases and J 0 bases, leaving 6 bases between the germline ends. The CDR3 DNA is TGTGCCAGCAGCTTATATACTAGCACAGATACGCAGTATTTT. It yields the protein CASSLYTSTDTQYF. Full variable domain (outside the CDR3, taken from reference TRBV7-2 and TRBJ2-3): GAGVSQSPSNKVTEKGKDVELRCDPISGHTALYWYRQSLGQGLEFLIYFQGNSAPDKSGLPSDRFSAERTGGSVSTLTIQRTQQEDSAVYLCASSLYTSTDTQYFGPGTRLTVL.

This chain connects TRBV20-1 to TRBJ1-1; D may be TRBD1 (5 bases). V lost 6 bases and J lost 4, with 9 bases in between. In germline, CDR1 is DFQATT, CDR2 SNEGSKA (reference sequence). The CDR3 has 11 amino acids. The CDR3 DNA follows: TGCAGTGCCCTGGGGGGCACTGAAGCTTTCTTT. Translating gives CSALGGTEAFF.

The rearrangement links TRBV2 to TRBJ1-1, with no clear D. The CDR3 is made up of 14 amino acids. Trimming left V 1 base short and J 7 bases short, with 13 bases between. Germline CDR1 SNHLY, CDR2 FYNNEI. DNA for the CDR3: TGTGCCAGCAGTGAAGGGGGAAAGGCCGATGAAGCTTTCTTT. Residues: CASSEGGKADEAFF.

In its sample, this clone was seen a few times. The chain couples TRBV6-6 to TRBJ1-2, with D possibly being TRBD1 (5 bases). This CDR3 is built from 13 residues. Germline values: CDR1 MNHNY, CDR2 SVGAGI (reference sequence). The CDR3 protein is CAQRDSQEDGYTF. CDR3 sequence (DNA): TGTGCACAGCGGGACTCTCAAGAAGATGGCTACACCTTC.

CDR3 DNA sequence: TGTGCCAGCAGCTTCGGCGCGGGCGGGAACACTGAAGCTTTCTTT. Translating gives CASSFGAGGNTEAFF. V usage is TRBV5-5 and J usage is TRBJ1-1; D is ambiguous. Between the trimmed V and J ends, which lost 2 bases and 1 base, there was a span of 12 bases. The CDR3 consists of 15 residues. Germline V gene data show CDR1 as SGHKS and CDR2 as YYEKEE (reference sequence).

The genes are TRBV5-1 and TRBJ2-7; D may be TRBD1 (6 bases). Between the trimmed V and J ends, which lost 3 bases and 1 base, there was a span of 14 bases. This CDR3 comprises 15 residues. Germline-derived CDR1 and CDR2 are SGHRS and YFSETQ. CDR3 amino acids: CASSSIEDSSYEQYF. CDR3 coding DNA: TGCGCCAGCAGCTCTATAGAGGACAGTTCCTACGAGCAGTACTTC.